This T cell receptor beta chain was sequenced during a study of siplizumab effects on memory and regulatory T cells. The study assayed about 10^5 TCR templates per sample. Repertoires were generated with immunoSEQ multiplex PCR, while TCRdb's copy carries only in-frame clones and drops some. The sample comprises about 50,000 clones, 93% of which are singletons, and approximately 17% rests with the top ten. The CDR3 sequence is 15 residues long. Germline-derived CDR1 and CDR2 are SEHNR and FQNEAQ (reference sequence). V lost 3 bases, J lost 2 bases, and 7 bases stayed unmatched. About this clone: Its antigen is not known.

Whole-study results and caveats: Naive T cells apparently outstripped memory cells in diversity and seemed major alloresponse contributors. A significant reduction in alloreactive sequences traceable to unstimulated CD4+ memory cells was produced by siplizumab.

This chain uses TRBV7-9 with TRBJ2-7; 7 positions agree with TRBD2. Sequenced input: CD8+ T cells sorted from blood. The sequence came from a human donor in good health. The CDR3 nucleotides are TGTGCCAGCAGCTTGGCGGCTAGCGGAACCTACGAGCAGTACTTC. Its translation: CASSLAASGTYEQYF. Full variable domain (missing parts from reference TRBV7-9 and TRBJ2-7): DTGVSQNPRHKITKRGQNVTFRCDPISEHNRLYWYRQTLGQGPEFLTYFQNEAQLEKSRLLSDRFSAERPKGSFSTLEIQRTEQGDSAMYLCASSLAASGTYEQYFGPGTRLTVT.